The TCR beta chain described here comes from a study of cytomegalovirus exposure and HLA in healthy donors. Looking at the study overall: Earlier results showed 117 million unique TCR beta sequences derived from about 179 million T cells.

Findings and caveats of the study: A prior analysis recorded that most TCR beta V segments were productive about 87% or about 30% of the time. A classifier reportedly called cytomegalovirus status with high sensitivity and specificity.

Nominally healthy donors provided the samples, though records likely missed some immune exposures. Primers included in the PCR were 60 Vbeta and 13 Jbeta primers. Only in-frame clones appear in the TCRdb table, and some are missing; sequencing was by immunoSEQ multiplex PCR. The sample contains around 140,000 clones, approximately 80% of which appear only once. To note about this clone: Its antigen is currently unknown.

The source is a woman aged 40 to 49 in good health and CMV-seronegative. Sequencing was performed on PBMCs.

Written as DNA, the CDR3 is TGTGCCAGTAGTGAACAGCCCTATGGCTACACCTTC. Translating gives CASSEQPYGYTF. The chain joins TRBV19 to TRBJ1-2; D gene uncertain. The CDR3 has 12 amino acids. Germline V CDR1 and CDR2: LNHDA, SQIVND (reference sequence). The germline V and J ends were trimmed by 5 bases and 4 bases, with 8 bases remaining between them.